This T cell receptor (beta chain) is drawn from a study of T cells in Graves' hyperthyroidism and ophthalmopathy. Study overall: Peripheral blood collection took place at initial diagnosis, before any treatment. Study-level findings and limits: Blood also carried most thyroid clonotypes expanded above 0.001. Ophthalmopathy could be told apart from stable hyperthyroidism with a 13 V-J model.

PBMCs stemmed from about 9.5 ml fresh peripheral blood. From RNA transcripts, TCR beta CDR3 regions were amplified. The HTBI primer set was used in a first-round RT-PCR of the TCR CDR3. Each CDR3 protein is one row after TCRdb ran MiXCR on the multiplex PCR reads. This sample has roughly 640,000 distinct CDR3 sequences, with 15% to 20% found just once. This clonotype has at least ten counts. Its target is unknown. This CDR3 contains 15 residues. The V and J ends lost 2 bases and 3 bases respectively, with 12 bases between them. Specimen: blood. The source is a woman aged 40 to 50 with Graves' ophthalmopathy. The chain joins TRBV12-3 or TRBV12-4 to TRBJ2-3; D gene uncertain. The CDR3 spells CASSLRAVGTDTQYF. The CDR3 nucleotides are TGTGCCAGCAGTTTACGGGCGGTCGGGACAGATACGCAGTATTTT.